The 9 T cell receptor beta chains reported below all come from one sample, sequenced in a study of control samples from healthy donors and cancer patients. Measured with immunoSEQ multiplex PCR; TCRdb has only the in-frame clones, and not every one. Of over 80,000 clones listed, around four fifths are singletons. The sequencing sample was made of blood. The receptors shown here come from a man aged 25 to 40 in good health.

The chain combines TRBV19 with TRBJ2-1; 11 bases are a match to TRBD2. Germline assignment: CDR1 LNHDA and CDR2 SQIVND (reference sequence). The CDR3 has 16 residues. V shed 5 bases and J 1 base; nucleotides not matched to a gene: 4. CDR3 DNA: TGTGCCAGTAGTGCCCTAGCGGGGGGATCCTACAATGAGCAGTTCTTC. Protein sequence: CASSALAGGSYNEQFF. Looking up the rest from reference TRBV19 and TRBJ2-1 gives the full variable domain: DGGITQSPKYLFRKEGQNVTLSCEQNLNHDAMYWYRQDPGQGLRLIYYSQIVNDFQKGDIAEGYSVSREKKESFPLTVTSAQKNPTAFYLCASSALAGGSYNEQFFGPGTRLTVL.

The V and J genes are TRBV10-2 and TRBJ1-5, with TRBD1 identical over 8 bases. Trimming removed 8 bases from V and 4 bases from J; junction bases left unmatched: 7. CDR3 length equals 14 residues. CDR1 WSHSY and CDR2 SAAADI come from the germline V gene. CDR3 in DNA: TGCGCCAGCGGAGGACAGGGATGGAATCAGCCCCAGCATTTT. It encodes CASGGQGWNQPQHF.

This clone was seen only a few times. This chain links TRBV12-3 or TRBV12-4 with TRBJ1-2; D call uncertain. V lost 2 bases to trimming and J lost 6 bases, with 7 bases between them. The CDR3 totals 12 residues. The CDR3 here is CASSLREHGYTF. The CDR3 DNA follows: TGTGCCAGCAGTTTAAGGGAGCATGGCTACACCTTC.

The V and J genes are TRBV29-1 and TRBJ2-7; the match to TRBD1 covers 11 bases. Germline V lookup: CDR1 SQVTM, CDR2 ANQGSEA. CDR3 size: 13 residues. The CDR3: CSAAGTGGYEQYF. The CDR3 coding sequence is TGCAGTGCAGCCGGGACAGGGGGTTACGAGCAGTACTTC.

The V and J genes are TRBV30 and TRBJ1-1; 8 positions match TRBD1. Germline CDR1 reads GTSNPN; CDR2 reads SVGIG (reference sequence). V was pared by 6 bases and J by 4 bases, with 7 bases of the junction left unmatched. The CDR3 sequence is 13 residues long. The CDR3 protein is CACQGASTTEAFF. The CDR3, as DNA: TGTGCCTGTCAGGGGGCGTCGACCACTGAAGCTTTCTTT.

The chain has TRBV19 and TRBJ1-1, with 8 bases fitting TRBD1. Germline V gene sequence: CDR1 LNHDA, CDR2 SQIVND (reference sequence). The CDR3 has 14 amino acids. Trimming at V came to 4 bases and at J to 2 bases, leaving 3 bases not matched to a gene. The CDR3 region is CASSRTGINTEAFF. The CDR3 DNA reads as TGTGCCAGTAGTAGGACAGGGATCAACACTGAAGCTTTCTTT.

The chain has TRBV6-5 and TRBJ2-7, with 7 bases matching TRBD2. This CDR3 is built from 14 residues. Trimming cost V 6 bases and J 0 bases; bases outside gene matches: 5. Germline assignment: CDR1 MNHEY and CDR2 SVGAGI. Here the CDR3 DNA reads TGTGCCAGCAGACTAGCGTTGAGCTCCTACGAGCAGTACTTC. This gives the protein CASRLALSSYEQYF.

In nucleotides, the CDR3 is TGTGCCAGCAGCTTAAGGGACAGCGTGAGCACTGAAGCTTTCTTT. Translation gives CASSLRDSVSTEAFF. This rearrangement joins TRBV7-8 to TRBJ1-1; TRBD1 aligns across 7 bases. J lost 4 bases, V lost 2 bases, and 7 bases had no gene match. The CDR3 is 15 amino acids. Germline CDR1 reads SGHVS; CDR2 reads FQNEAQ. Based on the CDR3 plus reference TRBV7-8 and TRBJ1-1, the full variable domain is GAGVSQSPRYKVAKRGQDVALRCDPISGHVSLFWYQQALGQGPEFLTYFQNEAQLDKSGLPSDRFFAERPEGSVSTLKIQRTQQEDSAVYLCASSLRDSVSTEAFFGQGTRLTVV.

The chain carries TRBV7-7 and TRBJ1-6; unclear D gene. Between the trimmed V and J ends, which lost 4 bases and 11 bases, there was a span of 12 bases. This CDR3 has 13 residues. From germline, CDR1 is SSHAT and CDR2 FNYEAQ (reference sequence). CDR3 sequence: CASSSDQAAPLHF. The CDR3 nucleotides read TGTGCCAGCAGCTCGGACCAAGCGGCACCCCTCCACTTT.